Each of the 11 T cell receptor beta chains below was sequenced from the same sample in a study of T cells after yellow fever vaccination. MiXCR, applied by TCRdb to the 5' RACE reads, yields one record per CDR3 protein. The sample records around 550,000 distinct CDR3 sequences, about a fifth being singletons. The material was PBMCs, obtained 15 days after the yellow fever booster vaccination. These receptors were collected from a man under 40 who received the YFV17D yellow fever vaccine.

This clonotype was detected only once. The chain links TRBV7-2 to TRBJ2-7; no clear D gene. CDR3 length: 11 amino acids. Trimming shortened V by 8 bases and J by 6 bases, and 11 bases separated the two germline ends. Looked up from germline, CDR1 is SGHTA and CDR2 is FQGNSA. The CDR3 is CASGEFAEQYF. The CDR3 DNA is TGTGCCAGCGGAGAGTTCGCCGAGCAGTACTTC.

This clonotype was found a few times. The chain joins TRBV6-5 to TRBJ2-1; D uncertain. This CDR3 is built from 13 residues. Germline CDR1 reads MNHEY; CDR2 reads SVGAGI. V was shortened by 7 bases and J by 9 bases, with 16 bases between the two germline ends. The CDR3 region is CASMLGRTGEQFF. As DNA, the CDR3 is TGTGCCAGCATGTTAGGTCGTACGGGTGAGCAGTTCTTC.

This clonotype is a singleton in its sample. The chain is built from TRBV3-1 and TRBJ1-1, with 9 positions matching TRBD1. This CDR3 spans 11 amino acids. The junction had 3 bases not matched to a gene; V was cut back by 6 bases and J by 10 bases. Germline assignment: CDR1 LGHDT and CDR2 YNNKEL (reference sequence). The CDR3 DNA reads TGTGCCAGCAGTGGGACAGGGCGAGCTTTCTTT. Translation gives CASSGTGRAFF.

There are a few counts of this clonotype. CDR3 region: CAWNIQSYEQYF. As DNA, the CDR3 is TGTGCCTGGAATATACAGTCCTACGAGCAGTACTTC. This sequence joins TRBV30 and TRBJ2-7; D not certain. V lost 4 bases, J lost 1 base, and 8 bases lay in between. CDR3 length: 12 amino acids. CDR1 is GTSNPN and CDR2 is SVGIG in the germline V gene (reference sequence).

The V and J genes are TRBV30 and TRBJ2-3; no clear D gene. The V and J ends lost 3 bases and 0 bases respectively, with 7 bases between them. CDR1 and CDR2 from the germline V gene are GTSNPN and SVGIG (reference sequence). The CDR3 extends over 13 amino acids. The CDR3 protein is CAWRLPSTDTQYF. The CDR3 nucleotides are TGTGCCTGGAGACTACCTAGCACAGATACGCAGTATTTT.

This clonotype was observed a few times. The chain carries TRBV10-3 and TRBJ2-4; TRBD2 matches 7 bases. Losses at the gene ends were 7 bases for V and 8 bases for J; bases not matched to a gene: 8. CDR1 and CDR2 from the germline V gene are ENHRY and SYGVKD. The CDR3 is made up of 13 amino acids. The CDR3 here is CAIKAGDEDIQYF. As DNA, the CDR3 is TGTGCCATCAAGGCGGGAGACGAAGACATTCAGTACTTC.

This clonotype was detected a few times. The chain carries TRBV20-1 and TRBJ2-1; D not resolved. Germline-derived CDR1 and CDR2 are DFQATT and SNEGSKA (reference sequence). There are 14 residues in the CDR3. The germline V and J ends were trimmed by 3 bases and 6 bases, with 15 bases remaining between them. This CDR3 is CSASRGLLLNEQFF. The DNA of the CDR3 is TGCAGTGCTAGTCGTGGTCTGCTCCTCAATGAGCAGTTCTTC.

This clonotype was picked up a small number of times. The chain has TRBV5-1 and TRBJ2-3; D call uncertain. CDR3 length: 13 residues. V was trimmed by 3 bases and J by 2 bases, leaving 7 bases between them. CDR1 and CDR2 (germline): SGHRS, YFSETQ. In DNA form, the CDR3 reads TGCGCCAGCAGCTCGGAATACACAGATACGCAGTATTTT. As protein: CASSSEYTDTQYF.

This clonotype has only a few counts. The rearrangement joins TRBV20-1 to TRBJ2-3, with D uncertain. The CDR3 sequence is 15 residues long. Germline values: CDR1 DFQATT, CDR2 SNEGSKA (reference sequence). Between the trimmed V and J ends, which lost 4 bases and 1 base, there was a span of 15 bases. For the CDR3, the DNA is TGCAGTGCTAATACTCCGGGTTCGGGCACAGATACGCAGTATTTT. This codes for CSANTPGSGTDTQYF.

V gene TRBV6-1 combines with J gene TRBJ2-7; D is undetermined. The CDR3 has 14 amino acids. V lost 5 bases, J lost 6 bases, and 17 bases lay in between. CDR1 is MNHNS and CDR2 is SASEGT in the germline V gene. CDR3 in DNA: TGTGCCAGCAGTCCCTATGTGGCGCTGGGCGAGCAGTACTTC. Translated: CASSPYVALGEQYF.

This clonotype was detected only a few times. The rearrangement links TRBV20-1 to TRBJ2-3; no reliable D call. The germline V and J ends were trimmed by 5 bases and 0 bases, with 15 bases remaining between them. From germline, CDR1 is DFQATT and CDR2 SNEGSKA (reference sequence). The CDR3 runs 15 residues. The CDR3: CSAQGVVESTDTQYF. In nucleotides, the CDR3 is TGCAGTGCTCAAGGAGTGGTAGAGAGCACAGATACGCAGTATTTT.